Ten or more counts support the clone carrying this T cell receptor beta chain. This record comes from a study of glioma-infiltrating T cells. Amplification of TCR alpha and beta CDR3 regions from RNA used iRepertoire nested multiplex PCR. TCRdb analysed the multiplex PCR reads with MiXCR anew, one entry per CDR3 protein. The data show roughly 100,000 distinct CDR3 sequences, approximately 39% seen once. V lost 2 bases, J lost 2 bases, and 8 bases stayed unmatched. The CDR3 is 16 residues long. The germline V gene has CDR1 SGHRS and CDR2 YFSETQ. Material for sequencing was glioma tissue, nonneoplastic brain tissue, or PBMCs (not recorded which). This chain links TRBV5-1 with TRBJ1-2; 8 bases line up with TRBD1. This TCR came from a human donor with low-grade glioma or glioblastoma, undergoing nonglioma brain surgery, or in good health (not recorded which). CDR3 in amino acids: CASSLTTGALNYGYTF. The CDR3 DNA sequence: TGCGCCAGCAGCTTAACGACAGGGGCGCTGAACTATGGCTACACCTTC.